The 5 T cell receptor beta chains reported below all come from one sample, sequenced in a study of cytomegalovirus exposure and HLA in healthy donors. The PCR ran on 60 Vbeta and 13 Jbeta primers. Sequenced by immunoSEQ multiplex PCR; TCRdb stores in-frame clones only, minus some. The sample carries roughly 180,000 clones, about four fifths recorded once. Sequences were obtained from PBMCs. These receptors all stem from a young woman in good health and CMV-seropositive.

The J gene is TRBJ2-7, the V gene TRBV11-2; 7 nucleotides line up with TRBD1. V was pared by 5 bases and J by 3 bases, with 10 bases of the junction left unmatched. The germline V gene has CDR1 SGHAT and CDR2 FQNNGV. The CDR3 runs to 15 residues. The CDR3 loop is CASSPTPGQHYEQYF. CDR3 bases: TGTGCCAGCAGCCCCACCCCGGGACAGCACTACGAGCAGTACTTC.

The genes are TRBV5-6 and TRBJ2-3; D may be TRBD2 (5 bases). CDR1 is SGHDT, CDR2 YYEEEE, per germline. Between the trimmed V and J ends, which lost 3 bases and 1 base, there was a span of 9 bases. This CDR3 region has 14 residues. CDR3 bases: TGTGCCAGCAGCTCCGGGGTGGGCACAGATACGCAGTATTTT. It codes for CASSSGVGTDTQYF. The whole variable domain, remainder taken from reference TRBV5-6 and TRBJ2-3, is DAGVTQSPTHLIKTRGQQVTLRCSPKSGHDTVSWYQQALGQGPQFIFQYYEEEERQRGNFPDRFSGHQFPNYSSELNVNALLLGDSALYLCASSSGVGTDTQYFGPGTRLTVL.

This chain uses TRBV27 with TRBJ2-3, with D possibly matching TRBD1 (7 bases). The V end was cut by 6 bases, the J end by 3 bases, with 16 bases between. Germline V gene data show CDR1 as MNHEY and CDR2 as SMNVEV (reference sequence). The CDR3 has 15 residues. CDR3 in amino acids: CASSEEQGRTDTQYF. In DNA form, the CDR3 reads TGTGCCAGCAGCGAGGAACAGGGGAGGACAGATACGCAGTATTTT.

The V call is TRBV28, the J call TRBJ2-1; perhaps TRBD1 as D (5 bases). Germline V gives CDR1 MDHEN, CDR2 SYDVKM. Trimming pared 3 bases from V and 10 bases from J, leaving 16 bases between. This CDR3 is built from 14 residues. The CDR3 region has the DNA TGTGCCAGCAGTTTTAAGATAGGGGTGCGAGAGCAGTTCTTC. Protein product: CASSFKIGVREQFF.

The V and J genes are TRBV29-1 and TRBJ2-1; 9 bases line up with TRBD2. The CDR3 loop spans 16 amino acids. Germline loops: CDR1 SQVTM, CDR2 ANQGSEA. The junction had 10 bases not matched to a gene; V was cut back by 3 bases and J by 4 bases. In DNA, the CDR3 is TGCAGCGTTGATGGGCTAGCGGGGAGACCTTACAATGAGCAGTTCTTC. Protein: CSVDGLAGRPYNEQFF.